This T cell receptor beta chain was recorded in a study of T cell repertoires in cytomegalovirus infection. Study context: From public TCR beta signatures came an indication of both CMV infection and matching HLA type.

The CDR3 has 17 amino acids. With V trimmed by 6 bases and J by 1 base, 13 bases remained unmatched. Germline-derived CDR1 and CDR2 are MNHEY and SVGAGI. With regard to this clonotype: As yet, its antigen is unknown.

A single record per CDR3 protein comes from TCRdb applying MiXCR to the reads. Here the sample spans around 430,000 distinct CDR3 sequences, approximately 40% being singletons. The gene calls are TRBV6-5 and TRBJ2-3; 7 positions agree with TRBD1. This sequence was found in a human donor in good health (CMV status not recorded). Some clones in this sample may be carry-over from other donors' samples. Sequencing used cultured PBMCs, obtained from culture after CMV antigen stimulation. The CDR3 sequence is CASSPRQGRPGTDTQYF. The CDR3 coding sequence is TGTGCCAGCAGCCCGCGACAGGGAAGGCCGGGCACAGATACGCAGTATTTT.